The present entry profiles one T cell receptor beta chain with its context. The source of the sample is a study of T cells in tuberculosis. Study-level findings and limits: The stringent gate may have excluded weak CD1B-GMM tetramer binders.

Cells were sorted from thawed PBMC rested overnight and stained with GMM-loaded CD1B tetramer, viability dye and anti-CD3. C32 glucose monomycolate from Rhodococcus equi was loaded onto the CD1B tetramers. From each donor, some 100,000 tetramer-negative cells were sorted. Sequenced by immunoSEQ multiplex PCR; TCRdb stores in-frame clones only, minus some. Of about 54,000 clones listed, 70% to 90% were seen once; the top ten hold just over 20%. Germline CDR1 is SGHTA and CDR2 is FQGNSA. The J segment lost 7 bases and the V segment lost 3 bases, leaving 0 bases of the junction unmatched. The CDR3 length is 12 residues.

This TCR was sampled from an adult woman with latent tuberculosis. Source material: CD1b-GMM tetramer-negative cells sorted from PBMCs. The gene calls are TRBV7-2 and TRBJ2-1, with TRBD2 matching over 7 bases. The CDR3 here is CASSFSGNEQFF. CDR3 DNA sequence: TGTGCCAGCAGCTTTAGCGGGAATGAGCAGTTCTTC.